This entry features one T cell receptor beta chain sequence. The table lists this clone with a count of one. No cognate antigen has been identified for it. No base-level quality is on record; no much larger clone is a single base apart. The data are from a study of circulating tumor DNA in untreated peripheral T-cell lymphoma (dated by TCRdb to the early 2020s). What the study reported, not specific to this receptor: Tumor-specific clonotypes were identified in about 81% of patients, with identification achieved from more than 85% of baseline tissues and about 63% of baseline serum samples.

From the germline V gene, CDR1 is SGHNT and CDR2 is YENEEA. V was cut back by 3 bases and J by 4 bases, leaving a gap of 15 bases between them. The CDR3 spans 16 residues, from the cysteine through the phenylalanine. Only the CDR3 DNA is retained, 48 bases long and in frame from the first base. Library method: the immunoSEQ multiplex PCR assay. TCRdb took over this immuneACCESS table, retaining in-frame rearrangements with V and J assigned. Such tables are incomplete; in checked studies, under half of the missing clones stem from an unresolved V gene, and the remainder is unexplained. This sample comprises some 10,000 clones, around 76% of them detected only once. The ten largest make up about a third of the sample. Tumor-specific TCR clonotypes were identified by sequencing baseline tumor tissue collected before treatment. To monitor patients with peripheral T-cell lymphoma who were getting frontline treatment on a trial, the study applied next-generation sequencing to T-cell receptor sequences.

The clonotype originates from a human donor with peripheral T-cell lymphoma. The receptor chain draws on TRBV11-3 and TRBJ2-2; the D segment might be TRBD1 or TRBD2, since each matches 6 bases. The sequenced sample consisted of tumor tissue. The DNA reads TGTGCCAGCAGCTTGGAAAGGGGGGTTCGCACCGGGGAGCTGTTTTTT. Translation gives CASSLERGVRTGELFF.